The clone carrying this TCR beta chain was observed a single time. Its specificity is unknown. These data belong to a study of PD-1 blockade in mismatch repair-deficient tumors. General study points: After pembrolizumab, tumor-resident clones rose rapidly, then generally contracted before radiologic responses.

Germline V gene sequence: CDR1 MNHNS, CDR2 SASEGT. Trimming cost V 7 bases and J 2 bases, with 4 bases left between them. There are 11 residues in the CDR3. All patients were mismatch repair deficient, assessed by either PCR or immunohistochemistry. TCRs were sequenced from a few patients responding to pembrolizumab. Measured with immunoSEQ multiplex PCR; TCRdb has only the in-frame clones, and not every one. The data hold 60,000 to 75,000 clones, with around 88% observed a single time. The source material was peripheral blood, sampled 52 weeks after starting pembrolizumab. The rearrangement uses TRBV6-1 and TRBJ2-3, with D unclear. The TCR was taken from an adult with mismatch repair-deficient cancer. CDR3 DNA: TGTGCCAGCACTTTCACAGATACGCAGTATTTT. It yields the protein CASTFTDTQYF.